The following is a TCR beta chain sequence with its context. This table comes from immunoSEQ multiplex PCR, and its TCRdb copy is limited to in-frame clones, with some not included. This sample has some 44,000 clones, with about nine tenths found just once. The data were taken from a study of T cell changes during pregnancy in multiple sclerosis. The trim removed 4 bases at V and 6 bases at J, leaving 12 bases unmatched. The CDR3 runs 16 residues. Germline CDR1 WSHSY, CDR2 SAAADI. The material sequenced was CD4+ T cells from peripheral blood mononuclear cells, taken in the third trimester of pregnancy. The origin of this receptor is a female donor with multiple sclerosis, enrolled in a pregnancy study. The chain carries TRBV10-2 and TRBJ2-1; 7 bases line up with TRBD2. The CDR3 sequence: CASSAVAGVALNEQFF. CDR3 bases: TGCGCCAGCAGTGCGGTGGCGGGAGTTGCCCTCAATGAGCAGTTCTTC.